The 10 T cell receptor beta chains below come from one sample, sequenced in a study of cytomegalovirus exposure and HLA in healthy donors. Primers included in the PCR were 60 Vbeta and 13 Jbeta primers. Profiling relied on immunoSEQ multiplex PCR, and the TCRdb table lists in-frame clones only, not all of them. The table has roughly 150,000 clones, around 84% seen once. The source material was PBMCs. Receptors were obtained from a boy aged 2 to 10 in good health and CMV-seronegative.

In its sample, this clone was seen once. J is TRBJ2-1 and V is TRBV6-5; no clear D gene. CDR1 is MNHEY and CDR2 is SVGAGI in the germline V gene. CDR3 length equals 12 residues. Trimming took off 8 bases at V and 8 bases at J, with 13 bases between the two ends. The CDR3 here is CASGRKEYEQFF. CDR3 in DNA: TGTGCCAGCGGTCGAAAGGAGTATGAGCAGTTCTTC.

This CDR3 is CASTRTGVPEAFF. In nucleotides, the CDR3 is TGTGCCAGCACCCGGACAGGGGTCCCTGAAGCTTTCTTT. The chain uses TRBV28 and TRBJ1-1; 9 nucleotides match TRBD1. This CDR3 has 13 amino acids. Germline V gene sequence: CDR1 MDHEN, CDR2 SYDVKM. The V gene end was trimmed by 7 bases and the J gene end by 6 bases; junction bases not matched to a gene: 6.

The chain recombines TRBV6-1 with TRBJ2-2; a weak D match, TRBD2 (5 bases). V was cut by 8 bases and J by 5 bases, with 6 bases left in between. In germline, CDR1 is MNHNS, CDR2 SASEGT. This CDR3 contains 11 residues. The CDR3 region is CASRRTGELFF. The CDR3 DNA sequence: TGTGCCAGCCGGAGGACCGGGGAGCTGTTTTTT.

V gene TRBV14 combines with J gene TRBJ1-3; D possibly corresponds to TRBD1 (5 bases). Germline CDR1 SGHDN, CDR2 FVKESK. Trimming stripped 4 bases from V and 0 bases from J, with 10 bases between. This CDR3 contains 15 residues. The CDR3 region is CASSRRQSSGNTIYF. The CDR3 nucleotides read TGTGCCAGCAGCCGAAGACAGAGCTCTGGAAACACCATATATTTT. The variable domain in full, completed from reference TRBV14 and TRBJ1-3, reads EAGVTQFPSHSVIEKGQTVTLRCDPISGHDNLYWYRRVMGKEIKFLLHFVKESKQDESGMPNNRFLAERTGGTYSTLKVQPAELEDSGVYFCASSRRQSSGNTIYFGEGSWLTVV.

This clone showed up just a few times. The rearrangement joins TRBV2 to TRBJ2-7, with D possibly matching TRBD2 (6 bases). The germline V gene has CDR1 SNHLY and CDR2 FYNNEI. The CDR3 covers 11 residues. V lost 8 bases, J lost 7 bases, and 12 bases lay in between. The DNA of the CDR3 is TGTGCCAGCTTGGACTACCTAGAGCAGTACGTC. This translates into CASLDYLEQYV.

The V gene is TRBV19, the J gene TRBJ1-2; TRBD1 matches at 7 bases. In germline, CDR1 is LNHDA, CDR2 SQIVND (reference sequence). This CDR3 is built from 15 residues. Unmatched junction bases numbered 7, after V lost 4 bases and J lost 2 bases. The CDR3 bases are TGTGCCAGTAGTACACATTCCAGGGGGAACTATGGCTACACCTTC. It translates to CASSTHSRGNYGYTF. The full variable domain, in which reference TRBV19 and TRBJ1-2 provide the parts outside the CDR3, is DGGITQSPKYLFRKEGQNVTLSCEQNLNHDAMYWYRQDPGQGLRLIYYSQIVNDFQKGDIAEGYSVSREKKESFPLTVTSAQKNPTAFYLCASSTHSRGNYGYTFGSGTRLTVV.

The genes are TRBV9 and TRBJ2-1; 8 bases agree with TRBD2. V lost 0 bases, J lost 7 bases, and 9 bases stayed unmatched. The length of the CDR3 is 16 residues. Per the germline V gene, CDR1 is SGDLS and CDR2 is YYNGEE. CDR3 in amino acids: CASSVGAGVGMNEQFF. The CDR3 coding sequence is TGTGCCAGCAGCGTAGGAGCGGGAGTCGGTATGAATGAGCAGTTCTTC.

CDR3 loop: CAREGRERELFF. CDR3 DNA: TGTGCCCGGGAGGGCCGGGAAAGGGAGCTGTTTTTT. The chain couples TRBV30 to TRBJ2-2; 8 bases line up with TRBD2. Germline CDR1 reads GTSNPN; CDR2 reads SVGIG (reference sequence). CDR3 length: 12 amino acids. The trim removed 8 bases at V and 9 bases at J, leaving 8 bases unmatched.

The V gene is TRBV13, the J gene TRBJ1-6; D uncertain. CDR1 is PRHDT and CDR2 is FYEKMQ in the germline V gene (reference sequence). This CDR3 is built from 16 residues. Trimming removed 0 bases from V and 4 bases from J, with 10 bases in between. CDR3 in amino acids: CASSLGTGDYNSPLHF. As DNA, the CDR3 is TGTGCCAGCAGCTTAGGGACCGGAGATTATAATTCACCCCTCCACTTT.

The sample holds a few counts of this clone. This sequence joins TRBV6-6 and TRBJ1-5, with a tentative D call TRBD1 (6 bases). Trimming shortened V by 6 bases and J by 6 bases, and 12 bases separated the two germline ends. This CDR3 comprises 13 residues. Germline V gene sequence: CDR1 MNHNY, CDR2 SVGAGI (reference sequence). DNA of the CDR3: TGTGCCAGCAGAGAAATAGGGGGTCAGCCCCAGCATTTT. Encoded protein: CASREIGGQPQHF.